Listed below are T cell receptor beta chains from one sample, sequenced in a study of chemoradiotherapy in HPV16-positive cancers. Generated by immunoSEQ multiplex PCR, the TCRdb table keeps only in-frame clones and is missing some. The sample records around 30,000 clones, 90% to 95% being singletons. Specimen: blood, collected from a patient who underwent chemoradiotherapy. All receptors come from a human donor with HPV-associated anogenital cancer. The CDR3 runs from the conserved cysteine through the conserved F or W. Fields, in order: D gene, V gene, clone size, J gene, CDR3 protein, CDR3 DNA. The D gene is left open where the match is weak. Part of the rows lack a size; the others show once, few, many or a class for expanded clones.

D gene: NA
V gene: TRBV9
clone size: NA
J gene: TRBJ1-3
CDR3 protein: CASSVEGGSGNTIYF
CDR3 DNA: TGTGCCAGCAGCGTAGAGGGGGGCTCTGGAAACACCATATATTTT

D gene: NA
V gene: TRBV11-2
clone size: NA
J gene: TRBJ2-2
CDR3 protein: CASSLPGIRNTGELFF
CDR3 DNA: TGTGCCAGCAGCTTACCTGGGATTAGGAACACCGGGGAGCTGTTTTTT

D gene: TRBD2
V gene: TRBV5-1
clone size: NA
J gene: TRBJ2-1
CDR3 protein: CASSPTSGRANEQFF
CDR3 DNA: TGCGCCAGCAGCCCAACTAGCGGGAGGGCCAATGAGCAGTTCTTC

D gene: NA
V gene: TRBV7-9
clone size: once
J gene: TRBJ2-2
CDR3 protein: CASSPPRQHTGELFF
CDR3 DNA: TGTGCCAGCAGCCCACCCCGACAGCACACCGGGGAGCTGTTTTTT

D gene: NA
V gene: TRBV28
clone size: NA
J gene: TRBJ2-7
CDR3 protein: CASSLTLYEQYF
CDR3 DNA: TGTGCCAGCAGTTTAACGCTCTACGAGCAGTACTTC

D gene: NA
V gene: TRBV21-1
clone size: NA
J gene: TRBJ1-5
CDR3 protein: CASSEGSPSQPQHF
CDR3 DNA: TGTGCCAGCAGCGAGGGGAGTCCGAGTCAGCCCCAGCATTTT

D gene: TRBD2
V gene: TRBV27
clone size: NA
J gene: TRBJ2-5
CDR3 protein: CASSPLGTSGTETQYF
CDR3 DNA: TGTGCCAGCAGTCCTCTTGGGACTAGCGGGACAGAGACCCAGTACTTC

D gene: TRBD1
V gene: TRBV15
clone size: NA
J gene: TRBJ1-1
CDR3 protein: CATSSRTGGADTEAFF
CDR3 DNA: TGTGCCACCAGCAGTCGAACAGGGGGCGCGGACACTGAAGCTTTCTTT

D gene: NA
V gene: TRBV30
clone size: NA
J gene: TRBJ1-2
CDR3 protein: CAWSVNYGYTF
CDR3 DNA: TGTGCCTGGAGTGTGAACTATGGCTACACCTTC

D gene: TRBD2
V gene: TRBV7-9
clone size: NA
J gene: TRBJ2-1
CDR3 protein: CASSLRGGLAGNEQFF
CDR3 DNA: TGTGCCAGCAGCTTACGGGGAGGACTAGCGGGGAATGAGCAGTTCTTC

D gene: TRBD1
V gene: TRBV6-5
clone size: NA
J gene: TRBJ1-5
CDR3 protein: CASRGGDSGNQPQHF
CDR3 DNA: TGTGCCAGCAGGGGGGGGGACAGCGGCAATCAGCCCCAGCATTTT

D gene: NA
V gene: TRBV11-2
clone size: NA
J gene: TRBJ2-2
CDR3 protein: CASSLKLNTGELFF
CDR3 DNA: TGTGCCAGTAGTCTGAAGCTGAACACCGGGGAGCTGTTTTTT

D gene: TRBD2
V gene: TRBV11-1
clone size: NA
J gene: TRBJ2-2
CDR3 protein: CASSSSGAYKFHTGELFF
CDR3 DNA: TGTGCCAGCAGCTCTAGCGGGGCCTACAAATTTCACACCGGGGAGCTGTTTTTT

D gene: NA
V gene: TRBV10-3
clone size: NA
J gene: TRBJ1-4
CDR3 protein: CAISGGSTNEKLFF
CDR3 DNA: TGTGCCATCAGTGGAGGGTCGACTAATGAAAAACTGTTTTTT

D gene: NA
V gene: TRBV5-1
clone size: NA
J gene: TRBJ1-2
CDR3 protein: CASSLAGGSNYGYTF
CDR3 DNA: TGCGCCAGCAGCTTGGCTGGGGGTTCTAACTATGGCTACACCTTC

D gene: NA
V gene: TRBV6-9
clone size: NA
J gene: TRBJ2-7
CDR3 protein: CASSYQGPAQRGYEQYF
CDR3 DNA: TGTGCCAGCAGTTACCAAGGCCCAGCCCAAAGAGGCTACGAGCAGTACTTC

D gene: NA
V gene: TRBV5-1
clone size: NA
J gene: TRBJ1-2
CDR3 protein: CASSLVGANYGYTF
CDR3 DNA: TGCGCCAGCAGCTTGGTGGGCGCCAACTATGGCTACACCTTC

D gene: TRBD2
V gene: TRBV9
clone size: NA
J gene: TRBJ2-2
CDR3 protein: CASSLGGGTGELFF
CDR3 DNA: TGTGCCAGCAGCCTCGGCGGGGGGACCGGGGAGCTGTTTTTT

D gene: NA
V gene: TRBV27
clone size: NA
J gene: TRBJ2-4
CDR3 protein: CASSSPPHRALIAKNIQYF
CDR3 DNA: TGTGCCAGCAGTTCCCCCCCACACAGAGCCCTGATAGCCAAAAACATTCAGTACTTC

D gene: NA
V gene: TRBV5-6
clone size: once
J gene: TRBJ2-2
CDR3 protein: CASSLDGLTGELFF
CDR3 DNA: TGTGCCAGCAGCTTGGATGGGTTGACCGGGGAGCTGTTTTTT

D gene: NA
V gene: TRBV28
clone size: NA
J gene: TRBJ2-3
CDR3 protein: CASSVPSSTDTQYF
CDR3 DNA: TGTGCCAGCAGCGTACCGTCTAGCACAGATACGCAGTATTTT

D gene: NA
V gene: TRBV6-8
clone size: NA
J gene: TRBJ1-4
CDR3 protein: CASSSDRLFF
CDR3 DNA: TGTGCCAGCAGCTCCGACAGATTGTTTTTT

D gene: NA
V gene: TRBV6-5
clone size: NA
J gene: TRBJ2-7
CDR3 protein: CASTRTDSYEQYF
CDR3 DNA: TGTGCCAGCACCAGGACAGATTCCTACGAGCAGTACTTC

D gene: NA
V gene: TRBV15
clone size: NA
J gene: TRBJ2-5
CDR3 protein: CATSRETSQETQYF
CDR3 DNA: TGTGCCACCAGCAGAGAGACAAGCCAAGAGACCCAGTACTTC

D gene: TRBD1
V gene: TRBV11-2
clone size: NA
J gene: TRBJ1-2
CDR3 protein: CASTRARPDREGGYTF
CDR3 DNA: TGTGCCAGCACCCGAGCGAGGCCGGACAGGGAAGGAGGCTACACCTTC

D gene: TRBD1
V gene: TRBV6-1
clone size: NA
J gene: TRBJ2-7
CDR3 protein: CASTSGTEFYEQYF
CDR3 DNA: TGTGCCAGCACCTCCGGGACAGAATTTTACGAGCAGTACTTC

D gene: TRBD1
V gene: TRBV2
clone size: once
J gene: TRBJ1-1
CDR3 protein: CAIQKGAGNTEAFF
CDR3 DNA: TGTGCTATCCAAAAGGGGGCAGGGAACACTGAAGCTTTCTTT

D gene: NA
V gene: TRBV5-1
clone size: NA
J gene: TRBJ1-1
CDR3 protein: CASSLRGGTEAFF
CDR3 DNA: TGCGCCAGCAGCTTAAGGGGAGGAACTGAAGCTTTCTTT

D gene: TRBD2
V gene: TRBV6-5
clone size: NA
J gene: TRBJ2-1
CDR3 protein: CASSLGLAGRDEQFF
CDR3 DNA: TGTGCCAGCAGCTTGGGACTAGCGGGAAGAGATGAGCAGTTCTTC

D gene: NA
V gene: TRBV5-1
clone size: NA
J gene: TRBJ2-3
CDR3 protein: CASSWGRAGRTDTQYF
CDR3 DNA: TGCGCCAGCAGCTGGGGACGGGCGGGACGCACAGATACGCAGTATTTT

D gene: NA
V gene: TRBV29-1
clone size: NA
J gene: TRBJ1-1
CDR3 protein: CSVEGVALGTEAFF
CDR3 DNA: TGCAGCGTTGAAGGTGTTGCGTTAGGCACTGAAGCTTTCTTT

D gene: TRBD1
V gene: TRBV15
clone size: NA
J gene: TRBJ1-4
CDR3 protein: CATSARRTGFGSNEKLFF
CDR3 DNA: TGTGCCACCAGCGCTCGCCGGACAGGGTTTGGAAGTAATGAAAAACTGTTTTTT

D gene: TRBD2
V gene: TRBV7-9
clone size: NA
J gene: TRBJ2-3
CDR3 protein: CASRAGTSGLTDTQYF
CDR3 DNA: TGTGCCAGCAGGGCTGGGACTAGCGGACTCACAGATACGCAGTATTTT

D gene: TRBD2
V gene: TRBV2
clone size: NA
J gene: TRBJ2-1
CDR3 protein: CASILSGSLNEQFF
CDR3 DNA: TGTGCCAGCATTCTGAGCGGGAGCCTCAATGAGCAGTTCTTC

D gene: NA
V gene: TRBV5-6
clone size: NA
J gene: TRBJ1-1
CDR3 protein: CASSLRLRGGTEAFF
CDR3 DNA: TGTGCCAGCAGCTTACGCCTTCGGGGGGGCACTGAAGCTTTCTTT

D gene: NA
V gene: TRBV28
clone size: NA
J gene: TRBJ1-2
CDR3 protein: CASSTGRKGHGYTF
CDR3 DNA: TGTGCCAGCAGCACGGGACGGAAGGGCCATGGCTACACCTTC

D gene: TRBD2
V gene: TRBV15
clone size: NA
J gene: TRBJ2-1
CDR3 protein: CATSRVDPGLPYNEQFF
CDR3 DNA: TGTGCCACCAGCAGAGTTGATCCGGGACTACCCTACAATGAGCAGTTCTTC

D gene: NA
V gene: TRBV7-9
clone size: NA
J gene: TRBJ2-6
CDR3 protein: CASSFHLSGANVLTF
CDR3 DNA: TGTGCCAGCAGCTTCCATCTCTCTGGGGCCAACGTCCTGACTTTC

D gene: TRBD2
V gene: TRBV6-5
clone size: NA
J gene: TRBJ2-5
CDR3 protein: CASSNRGGPQETQYF
CDR3 DNA: TGTGCCAGCAGTAACCGCGGGGGGCCCCAAGAGACCCAGTACTTC

D gene: NA
V gene: TRBV18
clone size: NA
J gene: TRBJ1-1
CDR3 protein: CASSPSGQSLNTEAFF
CDR3 DNA: TGTGCCAGCTCACCATCAGGACAGTCTTTGAACACTGAAGCTTTCTTT

D gene: NA
V gene: TRBV6-5
clone size: NA
J gene: TRBJ2-7
CDR3 protein: CASSFQAPTYEQYF
CDR3 DNA: TGTGCCAGCAGTTTCCAGGCCCCTACTTACGAGCAGTACTTC

D gene: NA
V gene: TRBV9
clone size: NA
J gene: TRBJ2-7
CDR3 protein: CASSVATGLGEQYF
CDR3 DNA: TGTGCCAGCAGCGTAGCTACTGGGCTAGGCGAGCAGTACTTC

D gene: NA
V gene: TRBV7-2
clone size: NA
J gene: TRBJ2-3
CDR3 protein: CASRSSADTQYF
CDR3 DNA: TGTGCCAGCAGAAGCTCCGCGGATACGCAGTATTTT

D gene: TRBD2
V gene: TRBV5-1
clone size: NA
J gene: TRBJ2-2
CDR3 protein: CASSPGLAGGSTGELFF
CDR3 DNA: TGCGCCAGCAGCCCCGGACTAGCGGGGGGCTCGACCGGGGAGCTGTTTTTT

D gene: NA
V gene: TRBV19
clone size: few
J gene: TRBJ2-6
CDR3 protein: CASSSRVQRANVLTF
CDR3 DNA: TGTGCCAGTAGTAGCCGGGTCCAACGGGCCAACGTCCTGACTTTC

D gene: NA
V gene: TRBV27
clone size: NA
J gene: TRBJ2-6
CDR3 protein: CASTSWSGANVLTF
CDR3 DNA: TGTGCCAGCACAAGTTGGTCAGGGGCCAACGTCCTGACTTTC

D gene: NA
V gene: TRBV27
clone size: NA
J gene: TRBJ2-1
CDR3 protein: CASSIGLVNEQFF
CDR3 DNA: TGTGCCAGCTCGATAGGGCTAGTGAATGAGCAGTTCTTC

D gene: TRBD1
V gene: TRBV5-1
clone size: NA
J gene: TRBJ2-2
CDR3 protein: CASRPGTANTGELFF
CDR3 DNA: TGCGCCAGTCGTCCCGGGACAGCGAACACCGGGGAGCTGTTTTTT

D gene: NA
V gene: TRBV9
clone size: NA
J gene: TRBJ2-5
CDR3 protein: CASSVSGAQETQYF
CDR3 DNA: TGTGCCAGCAGCGTAAGTGGGGCCCAAGAGACCCAGTACTTC